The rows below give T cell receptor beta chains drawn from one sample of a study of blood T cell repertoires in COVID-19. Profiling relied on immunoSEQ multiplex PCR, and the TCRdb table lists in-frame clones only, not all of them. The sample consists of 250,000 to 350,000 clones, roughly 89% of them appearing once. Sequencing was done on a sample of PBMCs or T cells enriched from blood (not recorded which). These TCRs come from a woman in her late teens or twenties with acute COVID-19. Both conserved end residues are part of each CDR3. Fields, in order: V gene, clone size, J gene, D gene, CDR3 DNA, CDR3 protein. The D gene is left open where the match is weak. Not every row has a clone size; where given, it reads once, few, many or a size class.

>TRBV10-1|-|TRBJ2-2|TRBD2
TGCGCCAGCAGTGATCTCCTAGCGGGAGGCACCGGGGAGCTGTTTTTT
CASSDLLAGGTGELFF
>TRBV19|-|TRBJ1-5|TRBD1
TGTGCCAGTAGTATTGGCTTTCCCGGGACAGGGTACAACCAGCCCCAGCATTTT
CASSIGFPGTGYNQPQHF
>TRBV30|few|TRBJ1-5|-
TGTGCCTGGAGTGGGGGGCTGGGGCAGCCCCAGCATTTT
CAWSGGLGQPQHF
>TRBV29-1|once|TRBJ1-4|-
TGCAGCGTCGAGGGTCCCGGGGAAAAACTGTTTTTT
CSVEGPGEKLFF
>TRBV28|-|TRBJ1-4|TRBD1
TGTGCCACCCTCCCCGGGACAGGGGAACTAAATGAAAAACTGTTTTTT
CATLPGTGELNEKLFF
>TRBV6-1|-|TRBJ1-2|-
TGTGCCAGCAGTGAAAGGGGATGCACCTTC
CASSERGCTF
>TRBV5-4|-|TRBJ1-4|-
TGTGCCAGCAGCTTGGAAACAGGTTTTGGTGAAAAACTGTTTTTT
CASSLETGFGEKLFF
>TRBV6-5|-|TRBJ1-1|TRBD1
TGTGCCAGCAGTTCGATCGGGACAGTGAACACTGAAGCTTTCTTT
CASSSIGTVNTEAFF
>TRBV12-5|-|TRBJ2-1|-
TGTGCTAGTGCCCTCAGCAATGAGCAGTTCTTC
CASALSNEQFF
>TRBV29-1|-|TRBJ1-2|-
TGCAGCGTTGAATTCCGGAACTATGGCTACACCTTC
CSVEFRNYGYTF
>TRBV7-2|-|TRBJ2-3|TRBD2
TGTGCCAGCAGCTCCGGACTAGCCGTAGATACGCAGTATTTT
CASSSGLAVDTQYF
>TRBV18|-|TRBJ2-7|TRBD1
TGTGCCAGCTCACCAGGGACAGGGGGCGGCGAGCAGTACTTC
CASSPGTGGGEQYF
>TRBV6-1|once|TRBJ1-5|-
TGTGCCAGCAGTGAACAGACGGGGGGGAATCAGCCCCAGCATTTT
CASSEQTGGNQPQHF
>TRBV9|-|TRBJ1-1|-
TGTGCCAGCAGCGTAGCCGGGAACACTGAAGCTTTCTTT
CASSVAGNTEAFF
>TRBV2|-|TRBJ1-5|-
TGTGCCAGCAGTGATGCGGGATTTAGCAATCAGCCCCAGCATTTT
CASSDAGFSNQPQHF
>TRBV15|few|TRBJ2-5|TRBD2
TGTGCCACCAGCAGAGATCTAGCGGGAGCGCAAGAGACCCAGTACTTC
CATSRDLAGAQETQYF
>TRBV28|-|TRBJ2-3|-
TGTGCCAGCAGGACCCAGGGGACAGATACGCAGTATTTT
CASRTQGTDTQYF
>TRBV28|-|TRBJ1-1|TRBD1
TGTGCCAGCAGTCGCCAGGGGGGCACTGAAGCTTTCTTT
CASSRQGGTEAFF
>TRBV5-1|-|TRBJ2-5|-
TGCGCCAGCAGCGGACCAGGGAAAGAGACCCAGTACTTC
CASSGPGKETQYF
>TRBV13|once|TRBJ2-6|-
TGTGCCAGCAGCTTAGGACGGCAGGCAATTTACTCTGGGGCCAACGTCCTGACTTTC
CASSLGRQAIYSGANVLTF
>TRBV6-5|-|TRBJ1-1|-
TGTGCCAGCAGCAAGTTTTGGGGAGGGGTAACTGAAGCTTTCTTT
CASSKFWGGVTEAFF
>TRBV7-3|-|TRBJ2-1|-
TGTGCCAGCAGCGCAAGGGGCCTTGAGCCGTACAATGAGCAGTTCTTC
CASSARGLEPYNEQFF
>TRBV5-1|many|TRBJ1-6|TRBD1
TGCGCCAGCAGAAACACTGGGACAGTCAACTCACCCCTCCACTTT
CASRNTGTVNSPLHF
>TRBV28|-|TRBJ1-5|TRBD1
TGTGCCAGCAGCCCACAGGGGGCGCGAAATCAGCCCCAGCATTTT
CASSPQGARNQPQHF
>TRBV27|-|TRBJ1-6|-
TGTGCCAGCAGTGCACGTCTGGCAATGACATCCCCAGGCTCCTATAATTCACCCCTCCACTTT
CASSARLAMTSPGSYNSPLHF
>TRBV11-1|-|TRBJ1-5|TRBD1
TGTGCCAGCAGCTTGGGACAGGGAATGAGTCAGCCCCAGCATTTT
CASSLGQGMSQPQHF
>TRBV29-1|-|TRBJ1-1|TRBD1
TGCAGGGTTAACGGACAGGGACACACTGAAGCTTTCTTT
CRVNGQGHTEAFF
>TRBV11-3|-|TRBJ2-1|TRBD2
TGTGCCAGCAGCTTAGGCCCTAGCGGGGCAACCTACAATGAGCAGTTCTTC
CASSLGPSGATYNEQFF
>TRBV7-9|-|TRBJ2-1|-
TGTGCCAGCACCCCGACTAGAGAGTCCTACAATGAGCAGTTCTTC
CASTPTRESYNEQFF
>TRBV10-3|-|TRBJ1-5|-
TGTGCCATCAGTGAGTCGGAGGGAGGCCAGCCCCAGCATTTT
CAISESEGGQPQHF
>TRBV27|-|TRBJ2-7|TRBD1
TGTGCCAGCAGTTTCTCGGGACAGGGGACCTACGAGCAGTACTTC
CASSFSGQGTYEQYF
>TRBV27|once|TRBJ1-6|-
TGTGCCAGCAGTTTATCGGGGCAGAGGAATTCACCCCTCCACTTT
CASSLSGQRNSPLHF
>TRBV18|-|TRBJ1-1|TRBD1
TGTGCCAGCTCACCCGGAGGGGGCAAGACTGAAGCTTTCTTT
CASSPGGGKTEAFF
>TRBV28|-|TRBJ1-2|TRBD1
TGTGCCAGCAGTGGGGACAGGAGTAACTATGGCTACACCTTC
CASSGDRSNYGYTF
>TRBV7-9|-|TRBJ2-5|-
TGTGCCAGCAGCTTAGCGACATCCCAAGAGACCCAGTACTTC
CASSLATSQETQYF
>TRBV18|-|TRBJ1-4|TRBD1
TGTGCCAGCTCACGGCCGGGACAGGGGGAAAAACTGTTTTTT
CASSRPGQGEKLFF
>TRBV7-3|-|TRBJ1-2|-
TGTGCCAGCAGCCCCCATGGGGAGGGAAAGACCAACTATGGCTACACCTTC
CASSPHGEGKTNYGYTF
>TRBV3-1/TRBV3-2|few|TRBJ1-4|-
TGTGCCAGCAGCCCTTCAGGGGTTGATGAAAAACTGTTTTTT
CASSPSGVDEKLFF
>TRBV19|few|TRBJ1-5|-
TGTGCCAGTAGTACAAGGCAGGGTGGTCAGCCCCAGCATTTT
CASSTRQGGQPQHF
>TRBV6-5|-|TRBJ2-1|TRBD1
TGTGCCAGCAGTCCCCTCGGGACAGACAATGAGCAGTTCTTC
CASSPLGTDNEQFF
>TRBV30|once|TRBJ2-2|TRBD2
TGTGCCTGGAGTGTCTGGAGGACTAGCGTGGCCGGGGAGCTGTTTTTT
CAWSVWRTSVAGELFF
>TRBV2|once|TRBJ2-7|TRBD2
TGTGCCAGCAGCCGCGGGGGCTCCTACGAGCAGTACTTC
CASSRGGSYEQYF
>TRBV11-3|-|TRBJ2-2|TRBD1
TGTGCCAGCAGCTTCGGGACAGGGAACACCGGGGAGCTGTTTTTT
CASSFGTGNTGELFF